These T cell receptor beta chains were read from a single sample in a study of regulatory T cells in long-lasting Graves disease. TCRdb fed the multiplex PCR reads into MiXCR, producing one record per CDR3 protein. The sample consists of 450,000 to 600,000 distinct CDR3 sequences, 16% of them appearing once. Another study also made use of these data, one on T cells in Graves' hyperthyroidism and ophthalmopathy.

Material: peripheral blood mononuclear cells (PBMCs), obtained at new diagnosis, from a patient treated with antithyroid drugs. The receptors stem from a man in his forties with Graves disease. Each CDR3 is given with its conserved first and last residue. The order of the fields is D gene, clone size, J gene, V gene, CDR3 DNA, CDR3 protein. The D gene is left open where the match is weak. Expanded clones get a size class; other rows say once, few or many, or leave the size out.

D: TRBD2; size: many; J: TRBJ2-1; V: TRBV20-1; DNA: TGCAGTGCTGACCGACTAGCGGGATCCCACAATGAGCAGTTCTTC; CDR3: CSADRLAGSHNEQFF
D: TRBD2; size: many; J: TRBJ2-1; V: TRBV11-1; DNA: TGTGCCAGCAACCGACTAGCGGGAGCGACTGCCGATGAGCAGTTCTTC; CDR3: CASNRLAGATADEQFF
D: -; size: many; J: TRBJ2-1; V: TRBV11-2; DNA: TGTGCCAGCACCCCACCCGGAGCGAGCTCCTACAATGAGCAGTTCTTC; CDR3: CASTPPGASSYNEQFF
D: -; size: -; J: TRBJ2-1; V: TRBV6-1; DNA: TGTGCCAGCAGTCGGGCGGGGACAGCCATCGAGCAGTTCTTC; CDR3: CASSRAGTAIEQFF
D: TRBD2; size: many; J: TRBJ2-1; V: TRBV5-1; DNA: TGCGCCAGCAGCGTTGATAGCGGGAGTTACAATGAGCAGTTCTTC; CDR3: CASSVDSGSYNEQFF
D: TRBD1; size: few; J: TRBJ2-5; V: TRBV6-1; DNA: TGTGCCAGCAGGGGGGACAGCCTGACCGGTGGGGAGACCCAGTACTTC; CDR3: CASRGDSLTGGETQYF
D: -; size: -; J: TRBJ2-1; V: TRBV7-9; DNA: TGTGCCAGCAGCCCAGCCAGACTCACATCCTACAATGAGCAGTTCTTC; CDR3: CASSPARLTSYNEQFF
D: -; size: -; J: TRBJ1-2; V: TRBV6-2/TRBV6-3; DNA: TGTGCCAGCAGACGAGGACAGAACTATGGCTACACCTTC; CDR3: CASRRGQNYGYTF
D: -; size: -; J: TRBJ1-5; V: TRBV19; DNA: TGTGCCAGTAGTGAAGGAGGACAGCATAGCAATCAGCCCCAGCATTTT; CDR3: CASSEGGQHSNQPQHF
D: -; size: -; J: TRBJ2-1; V: TRBV24-1; DNA: TGTGCCACCAGTGCCCCGAACAATGAGCAGTTCTTC; CDR3: CATSAPNNEQFF
D: TRBD2; size: many; J: TRBJ2-7; V: TRBV7-2; DNA: TGTGCCAGCAGCTTTCGGGGCGGGAGCGACTACGAGCAGTACTTC; CDR3: CASSFRGGSDYEQYF
D: -; size: many; J: TRBJ2-1; V: TRBV5-1; DNA: TGCGCCAGCAGCTTGCAGGCGGGGAGTGGCAATGAGCAGTTCTTC; CDR3: CASSLQAGSGNEQFF
D: -; size: many; J: TRBJ1-1; V: TRBV10-1; DNA: TGCGCCAGCAGTGAGTCAATGGGAGGGAACACTGAAGCTTTCTTT; CDR3: CASSESMGGNTEAFF
D: -; size: many; J: TRBJ2-7; V: TRBV10-2; DNA: TGCGCCAGCAGTGAGGGGACTCGCTTCGCACCCTCCTACGAGCAGTACTTC; CDR3: CASSEGTRFAPSYEQYF
D: TRBD1; size: few; J: TRBJ2-2; V: TRBV19; DNA: TGTGCCAGTAGTATGAGGACAGGATTCGGGGAGCTGTTTTTT; CDR3: CASSMRTGFGELFF
D: -; size: -; J: TRBJ1-6; V: TRBV4-2; DNA: TGTGCCAGCAGCGCAAACTCCTATAATTCACCCCTCCACTTT; CDR3: CASSANSYNSPLHF
D: TRBD2; size: many; J: TRBJ2-2; V: TRBV12-3/TRBV12-4; DNA: TGTGCCAGCAGCGCCGGACTAGCGAGAGGACTAACGAACACCGGGGAGCTGTTTTTT; CDR3: CASSAGLARGLTNTGELFF
D: TRBD2; size: few; J: TRBJ2-3; V: TRBV7-9; DNA: TGTGCCAGCACCCAAGTTAGCGGGAGGGGATACACGCAGTATTTT; CDR3: CASTQVSGRGYTQYF
D: -; size: few; J: TRBJ1-6; V: TRBV27; DNA: TGTGCCAGCAGTGCCCCCAGGGATTCACCCCTCCACTTT; CDR3: CASSAPRDSPLHF
D: -; size: few; J: TRBJ2-1; V: TRBV9; DNA: TGTGCCAGCAGCGTAAGAGGGCCCGGGGAGCAGTTCTTC; CDR3: CASSVRGPGEQFF
D: TRBD1; size: many; J: TRBJ2-1; V: TRBV6-9; DNA: TGTGCCAGCAGTTTCTCTCGACAGGGGGCCCGGTATGAGCAGTTCTTC; CDR3: CASSFSRQGARYEQFF
D: TRBD1; size: few; J: TRBJ2-1; V: TRBV6-1; DNA: TGTGCCAGCAGTCACGGGACAGTGTACAATGAGCAGTTCTTC; CDR3: CASSHGTVYNEQFF
D: -; size: -; J: TRBJ2-1; V: TRBV20-1; DNA: TGCAGTGCAACCGGGACATATAACAATGAGCAGTTCTTC; CDR3: CSATGTYNNEQFF
D: -; size: -; J: TRBJ1-2; V: TRBV28; DNA: TGTGCCAGCAGTTTCCCCCCCCCAGGGGAGGGTGGCTACACCTTC; CDR3: CASSFPPPGEGGYTF
D: TRBD1; size: -; J: TRBJ2-7; V: TRBV9; DNA: TGTGCCAGCAGCGGAGGGACAGGGGATGGCGGGCAGTACTTC; CDR3: CASSGGTGDGGQYF
D: -; size: many; J: TRBJ2-4; V: TRBV12-3/TRBV12-4; DNA: TGTGCCAGCAGTTTTGAGTTTGATGGAGACATTCAGTACTTC; CDR3: CASSFEFDGDIQYF
D: -; size: many; J: TRBJ2-3; V: TRBV28; DNA: TGTGCCAGCAACACCCCGTCAACAGATACGCAGTATTTT; CDR3: CASNTPSTDTQYF
D: TRBD1; size: -; J: TRBJ1-4; V: TRBV12-3/TRBV12-4; DNA: TGTGCCAGCAGTTTTGGGACAGTGAATGAAAAACTGTTTTTT; CDR3: CASSFGTVNEKLFF
D: TRBD2; size: -; J: TRBJ2-3; V: TRBV3-1; DNA: TGTGCCAGCAGCCAAGCTAGCGGGAGTGGCACAGATACGCAGTATTTT; CDR3: CASSQASGSGTDTQYF
D: TRBD1; size: many; J: TRBJ2-7; V: TRBV5-1; DNA: TGCGCCAGCAGCTATGGGACAGGGCGAGTATACTACGAGCAGTACTTC; CDR3: CASSYGTGRVYYEQYF
D: TRBD1; size: -; J: TRBJ1-1; V: TRBV20-1; DNA: TGCAGTGCTCCTGGACAGGGCGACACTGAAGCTTTCTTT; CDR3: CSAPGQGDTEAFF
D: -; size: few; J: TRBJ2-6; V: TRBV27; DNA: TGTGCCAGCAGTTTCACAGGTCAAGGGGCCAACGTCCTGACTTTC; CDR3: CASSFTGQGANVLTF
D: TRBD2; size: -; J: TRBJ2-3; V: TRBV4-1; DNA: TGCGCCAGCAGCCAAGTGGTAACGGGAGGGTTGAACACAGATACGCAGTATTTT; CDR3: CASSQVVTGGLNTDTQYF
D: -; size: few; J: TRBJ2-7; V: TRBV6-1; DNA: TGTGCCAGCAGCCGGGGCAGACCCTCCTACGAGCAGTACTTC; CDR3: CASSRGRPSYEQYF
D: TRBD2; size: many; J: TRBJ2-7; V: TRBV11-2; DNA: TGTGCCAGCAGCTCTCTCCGACTAGCGGGAGCCTACGAGCAGTACTTC; CDR3: CASSSLRLAGAYEQYF
D: -; size: many; J: TRBJ2-5; V: TRBV7-9; DNA: TGTGCCAGCAGTTACGCGCAAGAGACCCAGTACTTC; CDR3: CASSYAQETQYF
D: -; size: -; J: TRBJ1-5; V: TRBV12-3/TRBV12-4; DNA: TGTGCCAGCAGCCCCCTGGGGGCGCGAGTACAGCCCCAGCATTTT; CDR3: CASSPLGARVQPQHF
D: TRBD2; size: many; J: TRBJ2-5; V: TRBV5-1; DNA: TGCGCCAGCAGCGTGGGACTAGCGGGAGGCCAAGAGACCCAGTACTTC; CDR3: CASSVGLAGGQETQYF
D: -; size: -; J: TRBJ1-6; V: TRBV3-1; DNA: TGTGCCAGCAGCCAAGATCGGACGCATTATTCACCCCTCCACTTT; CDR3: CASSQDRTHYSPLHF
D: -; size: -; J: TRBJ1-5; V: TRBV10-3; DNA: TGTGCCATCAGTCCAGACAGGAATCAGCCCCAGCATTTT; CDR3: CAISPDRNQPQHF
D: -; size: -; J: TRBJ2-7; V: TRBV7-2; DNA: TGTGCCAGCAGCTTATTCGGCGGGGACACCTACGAGCAGTACTTC; CDR3: CASSLFGGDTYEQYF
D: TRBD1; size: -; J: TRBJ2-1; V: TRBV19; DNA: TGTGCCAGTAGTATTATTGACAGGGGGCCTCTCTCCTACAATGAGCAGTTCTTC; CDR3: CASSIIDRGPLSYNEQFF